Sequencing of this T cell receptor (beta chain) was carried out in a study of neoadjuvant anti-PD-1 for oral cavity cancer. Study information: Patients without progression received a fourth nivolumab dose around day 43, then surgical resection on days 50-56. General study results and limits: Each response group had just a few patients in TCR analyses.

Patients had newly diagnosed, untreated stage II-IVA oral cavity squamous cell carcinoma. The V end lost 1 base, the J end lost 2 bases, and 6 bases lay between the germline ends. The CDR3 is 14 amino acids. Germline CDR1 is MGHDK and CDR2 is SYGVNS. The table lists this clone with a count of one. The antigen remains undetermined. The assay was immunoSEQ multiplex PCR, and TCRdb's table has in-frame clones only and misses some. Found here are tens of thousands of clones, more than 70% of them singletons; the top ten hold around 3.7%. The chain links TRBV25-1 to TRBJ2-1, with D unresolved. This sequence was found in a person aged 35-79 years with oral cavity squamous cell carcinoma. The input for sequencing was PBMCs, taken before nivolumab (anti-PD-1) treatment. The CDR3 here is CASSESRPYNEQFF. The CDR3 coding sequence is TGTGCCAGCAGTGAATCGAGGCCCTACAATGAGCAGTTCTTC.